The clone carrying this T cell receptor (beta chain) turned up a few times. Preparation of the TCRbeta library was carried out with unique molecular identifiers. TCRdb passed the PCR reads through MiXCR, listing each CDR3 protein once. The data contain hundreds of thousands of distinct CDR3 sequences, approximately 12% of them singletons. This entry is derived from a study of T-cell reconstitution after alpha-beta-depleted transplantation in children. Source: PBMCs from the stem cell graft donor, taken from the stem cell graft. The TCR was taken from a human donor who donated a stem cell graft to a child with combined immunodeficiency.

The CDR3 sequence: CASSHPSPGGKETDTQYF. DNA for the CDR3: TGCGCCAGCAGCCATCCCTCCCCCGGGGGGAAAGAGACAGATACGCAGTATTTT. The chain employs TRBV4-3 and TRBJ2-3, with 7 positions matching TRBD2. J lost 3 bases, V lost 3 bases, and 15 bases had no gene match. Germline V lookup: CDR1 LGHNA, CDR2 YSLEER. The CDR3 is 18 amino acids.